This T cell receptor beta chain was profiled in a study of pediatric ulcerative colitis (dated by TCRdb to the late 2010s). In terms of the full investigation: From about ten newly diagnosed, treatment-naive pediatric ulcerative colitis patients and a handful of non-IBD control children, paired blood and rectal samples were collected.

Overall study outcomes, separate from this receptor: Rectal repertoire features separated controls, mild-moderate and acute severe colitis patients; acute severe colitis showed reduced rectal diversity due to clonal expansions. Because repertoires were derived from total lymphocyte DNA, patterns in rare subsets such as regulatory T cells may not have been reflected. Significantly higher autologous blood-rectal clonal overlap was found in ulcerative colitis patients than in controls, which suggested increased T cell trafficking to inflamed tissue. The healthy control group was small, consisting of only four individuals. Two rectal CDR3 clonotypes were detected in all ulcerative colitis patients and were not detected in any of the controls. A couple of patients' blood samples yielded substantially fewer templates for technical reasons and were excluded from blood-rectal overlap analysis.

In the case of this clone: The specificity of this receptor is unknown. Base-call qualities are not available, and no considerably larger clone is one nucleotide away.

Using the immunoSEQ TRB Survey service, rearranged CDR3 beta regions were amplified from genomic DNA with multiplex V and J primers. To keep sequencing depth equal across samples, survey-level depth of up to 500,000 reads per sample was applied. The libraries were purified and pooled, then sequenced using Illumina technology. Per the source publication's procedure: Productive clonality, sample overlap, pairwise scatters, CDR3 beta length, V/D/J gene usage and productiveness were all assessed with the immunoSEQ online tools. Calculated diversity was the number of unique rearrangements divided by total templates times 100; Shannon and Simpson indices were also computed. Principal component analysis was performed on Z-score normalized data with the R prcomp function and the ggbiplot package. Morisita's index was used to measure clonal overlap between blood and rectum within each subject. The clones in this table, taken by TCRdb from immuneACCESS, are in-frame only. Not every clone is retained; where verified, under half of the shortfall comes from an unresolved V gene, and the cause of the rest is unknown. D and trimming come from the DNA, and the V and J calls and clone size come from that table. This sample is represented by roughly 54,000 clones; over 80% of them were singletons. The ten largest clones take up roughly 1.5% of the sample.

Controls underwent colonoscopy for suspected IBD, had macroscopically and histologically normal endoscopy, and were not diagnosed with IBD within the following year. Blood was sampled at the same time as the colonoscopy. The Wizard kit (Promega) was used to extract genomic DNA from blood and intestinal samples. From the cysteine up to the phenylalanine, the CDR3 has a length of 14 residues. Only the CDR3 DNA stays, 42 bases, in frame from base 1. Per the germline V gene, MDHEN is the CDR1 and SYDVKM is the CDR2. V is pruned by 6 bases and J by 2 bases, leaving 6 bases of the junction without a gene match.

The receptor chain draws on TRBV28 and TRBJ1-2; 7 nucleotides in the junction match TRBD1. The source material was blood. This receptor was identified in a boy under 18 who was a control in a study of pediatric ulcerative colitis. At the DNA level, the sequence is TGTGCCAGCAGCATCACGACAGGGAACTATGGCTACACCTTC. The resulting protein is CASSITTGNYGYTF.